The rows below give T cell receptor beta chains drawn from one sample of a study of blood T cell repertoires in COVID-19. Using immunoSEQ multiplex PCR, the repertoire was profiled, and TCRdb retains in-frame clones only, with some absent. This sample has 75,000 to 95,000 clones; around 72% occur once, and the top ten carry around 25%. The sample consisted of peripheral blood. The receptors originated from a woman aged 55-69 years in a cohort sampled during active or convalescent COVID-19. The CDR3 runs from the conserved cysteine through the conserved F or W. D genes are given only for firm matches. Only part of the rows carry a size: once, few, many, or a class if the clone is expanded.

j_call d_call v_call clone_size cdr3_nt cdr3_aa
TRBJ2-1 NA TRBV5-6 once TGTGCCAGCAGCTTGAGGGCAGGGGTTGTCTCCTACAATGAGCAGTTCTTC CASSLRAGVVSYNEQFF
TRBJ2-2 NA TRBV11-2 NA TGTGCCAGCAGCTTAATGCTCGGGATCGGGGAGCTGTTTTTT CASSLMLGIGELFF
TRBJ2-2 NA TRBV11-2 NA TGTGCCAGCAGCCCAATGGGGGCGGGCACCGGGGAGCTGTTTTTT CASSPMGAGTGELFF
TRBJ2-7 NA TRBV5-4 NA TGTGCCAGCAGCTTGAGGGCCACAGGTCGAGCCTACGAGCAGTACTTC CASSLRATGRAYEQYF
TRBJ1-3 TRBD1 TRBV4-1 once TGCGCCAGCAGCCAAGATTCGGGTCGACAGGGGAGACGTGGAAACACCATATATTTT CASSQDSGRQGRRGNTIYF
TRBJ1-1 TRBD1 TRBV29-1 NA TGCAGCGTTGGAGGGGACAGGGGGCTTAGTGAAGCTTTCTTT CSVGGDRGLSEAFF
TRBJ1-2 TRBD1 TRBV5-1 NA TGCGCCAGCAGCACGACAGGGGACTATGGCTACACCTTC CASSTTGDYGYTF
TRBJ1-2 NA TRBV19 NA TGTGCCAGTAGAGAATGGGCGTATGGCTACACCTTC CASREWAYGYTF
TRBJ1-6 NA TRBV10-2 NA TGCGCCAGCAGTGAGTCCACAGGCTATAATTCACCCCTCCACTTT CASSESTGYNSPLHF
TRBJ1-2 TRBD1 TRBV10-2 NA TGCGCCACCCTACAGGGGGCGAACCATGGCTACACCTTC CATLQGANHGYTF
TRBJ1-3 NA TRBV5-1 NA TGCGCCAGCAGCTTGGGCGCCGGCTCTGGAAACACCATATATTTT CASSLGAGSGNTIYF
TRBJ2-7 TRBD1 TRBV7-9 NA TGTGCCAGCAGCCGGGCAGGGACAGGAAACGAGCAGTACTTC CASSRAGTGNEQYF
TRBJ1-2 NA TRBV10-3 once TGTGCCATCAGTGTGGCGACCCCCGGGACAAGCATTTATGGCTACACCTTC CAISVATPGTSIYGYTF
TRBJ1-2 NA TRBV29-1 NA TGCAGCGCCAGAGGGAACAACCAACCCTATGGCTACACCTTC CSARGNNQPYGYTF